The 17 T cell receptor beta chains below come from one sample, sequenced in a study of cytomegalovirus exposure and HLA in healthy donors. A multiplex PCR was run with 60 Vbeta primers and 13 Jbeta primers. Using immunoSEQ multiplex PCR, the repertoire was profiled, and TCRdb retains in-frame clones only, with some absent. The sample contains around 97,000 clones, around 9.6% of which appear only once. The sample comprised PBMCs. These receptor sequences come from a man between 45 and 60 years old in good health and CMV-seropositive.

This clone has only a few counts. The rearrangement joins TRBV5-6 to TRBJ1-5; the match to TRBD1 covers 7 bases. Trimming removed 3 bases from V and 5 bases from J; junction bases left unmatched: 5. The CDR3 totals 14 residues. Looked up from germline, CDR1 is SGHDT and CDR2 is YYEEEE. CDR3 sequence (DNA): TGTGCCAGCAGCTCCAGGGGGAGCTATCAGCCCCAGCATTTT. Protein product: CASSSRGSYQPQHF.

J is TRBJ2-7 and V is TRBV27; 9 bases line up with TRBD2. The CDR3 extends over 15 amino acids. V trimming: 6 bases; J trimming: 3 bases; junction bases outside the gene matches: 9. Germline assignment: CDR1 MNHEY and CDR2 SMNVEV (reference sequence). The CDR3 nucleotides are TGTGCCAGCAGCCTGAAAGCGGGAGGAGGCTACGAGCAGTACTTC. It yields the protein CASSLKAGGGYEQYF.

The chain couples TRBV7-9 to TRBJ2-7, with 7 bases that match TRBD2. The germline gives CDR1 SEHNR, CDR2 FQNEAQ (reference sequence). V dropped 5 bases and J dropped 0; count of bases not matched to a gene: 7. There are 15 residues in the CDR3. CDR3 coding DNA: TGTGCCAGCAGCGGGGGGGTCCAAAACTCCTACGAGCAGTACTTC. It yields the protein CASSGGVQNSYEQYF. Complete variable domain (other parts from reference TRBV7-9 and TRBJ2-7): DTGVSQNPRHKITKRGQNVTFRCDPISEHNRLYWYRQTLGQGPEFLTYFQNEAQLEKSRLLSDRFSAERPKGSFSTLEIQRTEQGDSAMYLCASSGGVQNSYEQYFGPGTRLTVT.

CDR3 bases: TGTGCCAGCGGACTAGCGGGGTTAGGTACCGGGGAGCTGTTTTTT. This codes for CASGLAGLGTGELFF. The V gene is TRBV5-4, the J gene TRBJ2-2, with 12 bases that match TRBD2. Losses at the gene ends were 7 bases for V and 5 bases for J; bases not matched to a gene: 6. The CDR3 loop spans 15 amino acids. Germline V gene data show CDR1 as SGHNT and CDR2 as YYREEE (reference sequence).

This clone came up a few times. V gene TRBV29-1 combines with J gene TRBJ1-1; 8 positions match TRBD1. The CDR3 spans 11 residues. J was trimmed by 8 bases and V by 5 bases; bases with no gene match: 4. Germline-derived CDR1 and CDR2 are SQVTM and ANQGSEA. CDR3 sequence reads: CSVFGQGEAFF. CDR3 nucleotide sequence: TGCAGCGTTTTCGGACAGGGAGAAGCTTTCTTT.

This sequence joins TRBV6-6 and TRBJ1-1; 10 positions agree with TRBD1. V dropped 6 bases and J dropped 11; count of bases not matched to a gene: 9. The V gene's germline CDR1 is MNHNY and CDR2 SVGAGI (reference sequence). This CDR3 is 13 amino acids long. CDR3: CASSQDRGVGAFF. The DNA of the CDR3 is TGTGCCAGCAGCCAGGACAGGGGGGTCGGGGCTTTCTTT.

This clone was observed a few times. The rearrangement links TRBV28 to TRBJ1-2; D is perhaps TRBD1 (5 bases). The germline gives CDR1 MDHEN, CDR2 SYDVKM. The CDR3 has 12 amino acids. Trimming left V 7 bases short and J 8 bases short, with 14 bases between. The CDR3 sequence: CASMLAGEGYTF. CDR3 DNA sequence: TGTGCCAGCATGTTGGCGGGGGAAGGCTACACCTTC.

The chain combines TRBV12-5 with TRBJ1-1, with D hard to call. CDR3 length: 15 residues. The germline V gene has CDR1 LGHNT and CDR2 FRNRAP. V was cut by 1 base and J by 0 bases, with 9 bases left in between. The CDR3 region has the DNA TGTGCTAGTGGTTTGGACCAGGCCATGAACACTGAAGCTTTCTTT. Translating gives CASGLDQAMNTEAFF.

This clone was seen more than once but under ten times. The gene calls are TRBV18 and TRBJ2-7; tentatively, D is TRBD2 (6 bases). Germline V gene sequence: CDR1 KGHSH, CDR2 LQKENI. The CDR3 totals 14 residues. Trimming took off 6 bases at V and 0 bases at J, with 12 bases between the two ends. CDR3 amino acids: CASSATSSSYEQYF. The CDR3 DNA follows: TGTGCCAGCTCGGCGACTAGTTCCTCCTACGAGCAGTACTTC. The variable domain in full, completed from reference TRBV18 and TRBJ2-7, reads NAGVMQNPRHLVRRRGQEARLRCSPMKGHSHVYWYRQLPEEGLKFMVYLQKENIIDESGMPKERFSAEFPKEGPSILRIQQVVRGDSAAYFCASSATSSSYEQYFGPGTRLTVT.

This clone was detected only a few times. The chain recombines TRBV15 with TRBJ1-4; D possibly corresponds to TRBD1 (6 bases). Germline V gives CDR1 LNHNV, CDR2 YYDKDF (reference sequence). The CDR3 is 16 amino acids. V was trimmed by 4 bases and J by 10 bases, leaving 22 bases between them. In DNA form, the CDR3 reads TGTGCCACCAGCAAAAACGCGGACAGAAGGGTTGTAAAACTGTTTTTT. Protein product: CATSKNADRRVVKLFF.

The rearrangement joins TRBV28 to TRBJ2-7; D possibly corresponds to TRBD2 (6 bases). This CDR3 contains 14 residues. Trimming took 5 bases from V and 2 from J, leaving 13 bases between them. Germline V lookup: CDR1 MDHEN, CDR2 SYDVKM. CDR3 DNA sequence: TGTGCCAGCAGTCTAGCGACACCTACCTACGAGCAGTACTTC. This sequence encodes CASSLATPTYEQYF.

The chain couples TRBV6-6 to TRBJ2-3; D possibly corresponds to TRBD1 (5 bases). V was trimmed by 5 bases and J by 7 bases, leaving 13 bases between them. Germline loops: CDR1 MNHNY, CDR2 SVGAGI (reference sequence). The CDR3 is 13 amino acids. DNA of the CDR3: TGTGCCAGCAGTACAGGAAATTCGTATACGCAGTATTTT. Its protein is CASSTGNSYTQYF.

V and J are TRBV5-8 and TRBJ2-1, with D perhaps TRBD2 (5 bases). In germline, CDR1 is SGHTS, CDR2 YDEGEE. The CDR3 runs to 16 residues. V lost 0 bases, J lost 4 bases, and 14 bases lay in between. DNA for the CDR3: TGTGCCAGCAGCTTGGGGTTAGCGCCTCCTTACAATGAGCAGTTCTTC. It codes for CASSLGLAPPYNEQFF.

This clone was recorded a few times. V is TRBV5-5 and J is TRBJ1-2; D not resolved. V shed 2 bases and J shed 8 bases, with 13 bases lying between them. In germline, CDR1 is SGHKS, CDR2 YYEKEE (reference sequence). CDR3 length equals 13 residues. The CDR3 nucleotides read TGTGCCAGCAGCTTCGCCGAGGCTAGGGGCTACACCTTC. It is translated as CASSFAEARGYTF.

This clone was detected only a few times. The V gene is TRBV30, the J gene TRBJ2-2; TRBD1 is a possible D gene (6 bases). Trimming took off 2 bases at V and 0 bases at J, with 10 bases between the two ends. Germline V gives CDR1 GTSNPN, CDR2 SVGIG (reference sequence). The CDR3 length is 15 residues. DNA of the CDR3: TGTGCCTGGAGTAGGGGGAACGCGAACACCGGGGAGCTGTTTTTT. This encodes CAWSRGNANTGELFF.

The table lists this clone with a few counts. The CDR3 nucleotides read TGTGCCAGCAGCGTAGCGTGGACAGGGAGGGATGAGCAGTTCTTC. This translates into CASSVAWTGRDEQFF. The chain joins TRBV9 to TRBJ2-1, with D tentatively TRBD1 (8 bases). The V gene's germline CDR1 is SGDLS and CDR2 YYNGEE. The CDR3 contains 15 residues. Trimming stripped 0 bases from V and 8 bases from J, with 15 bases between.

The chain links TRBV9 to TRBJ1-4; the match to TRBD1 covers 8 bases. The CDR3 spans 14 residues. V shed 3 bases, J shed 8 bases, and the junction held 6 bases outside the gene matches. Germline lookup yields CDR1 SGDLS and CDR2 YYNGEE. The CDR3 protein is CASSADRGDEKLFF. The CDR3 DNA reads as TGTGCCAGCAGCGCCGACAGGGGAGACGAAAAACTGTTTTTT. Combining the CDR3 with reference TRBV9 and TRBJ1-4 gives the whole variable domain DSGVTQTPKHLITATGQRVTLRCSPRSGDLSVYWYQQSLDQGLQFLIQYYNGEERAKGNILERFSAQQFPDLHSELNLSSLELGDSALYFCASSADRGDEKLFFGSGTQLSVL.